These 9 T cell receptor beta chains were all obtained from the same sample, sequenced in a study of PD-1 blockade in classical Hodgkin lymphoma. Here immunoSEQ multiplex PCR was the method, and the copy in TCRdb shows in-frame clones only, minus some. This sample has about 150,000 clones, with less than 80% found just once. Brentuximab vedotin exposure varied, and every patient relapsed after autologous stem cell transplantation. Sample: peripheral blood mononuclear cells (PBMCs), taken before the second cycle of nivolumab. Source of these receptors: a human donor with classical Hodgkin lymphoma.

The CDR3 loop reads CASSLSRQANQPQHF. CDR3 DNA sequence: TGTGCCAGCAGTTTATCAAGGCAAGCAAATCAGCCCCAGCATTTT. The rearrangement links TRBV27 to TRBJ1-5; D uncertain. V lost 0 bases, J lost 4 bases, and 10 bases lay in between. CDR3 length: 15 residues. Germline loops: CDR1 MNHEY, CDR2 SMNVEV (reference sequence).

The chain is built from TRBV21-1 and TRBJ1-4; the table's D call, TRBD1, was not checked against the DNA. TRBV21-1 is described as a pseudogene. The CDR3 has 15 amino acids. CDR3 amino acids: CAREIQGPTNEKLFF. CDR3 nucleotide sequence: TGTGCCAGGGAAATTCAGGGGCCGACTAATGAAAAACTGTTTTTT.

The CDR3 coding sequence is TGTGCCATCAGTGAGAGACAGGGGGCGAACACTGAAGCTTTCTTT. As protein: CAISERQGANTEAFF. This rearrangement joins TRBV10-3 to TRBJ1-1; the match to TRBD1 covers 10 bases. The CDR3 is 15 amino acids. Per the germline V gene, CDR1 is ENHRY and CDR2 is SYGVKD. Trimming cost V 2 bases and J 1 base; bases outside gene matches: 1.

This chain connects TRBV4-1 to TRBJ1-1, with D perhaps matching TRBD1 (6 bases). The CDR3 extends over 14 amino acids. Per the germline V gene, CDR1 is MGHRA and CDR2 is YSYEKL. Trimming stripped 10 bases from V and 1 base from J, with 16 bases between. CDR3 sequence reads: CATKPGQRNTEAFF. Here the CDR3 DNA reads TGCGCCACCAAGCCGGGACAAAGGAACACTGAAGCTTTCTTT.

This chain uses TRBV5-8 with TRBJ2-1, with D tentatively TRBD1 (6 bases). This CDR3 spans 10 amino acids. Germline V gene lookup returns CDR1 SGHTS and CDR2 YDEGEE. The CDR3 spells CATRGNEQFF. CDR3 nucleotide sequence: TGTGCAACAAGGGGGAATGAGCAGTTCTTC. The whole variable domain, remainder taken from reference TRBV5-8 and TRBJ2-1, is EAGVTQSPTHLIKTRGQQATLRCSPISGHTSVYWYQQALGLGLQFLLWYDEGEERNRGNFPPRFSGRQFPNYSSELNVNALELEDSALYLCATRGNEQFFGPGTRLTVL.

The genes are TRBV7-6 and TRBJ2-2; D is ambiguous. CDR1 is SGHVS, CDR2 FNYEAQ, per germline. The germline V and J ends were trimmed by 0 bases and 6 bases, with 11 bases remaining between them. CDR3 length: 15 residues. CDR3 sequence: CASSLARPGAGELFF. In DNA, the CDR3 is TGTGCCAGCAGCTTAGCGCGGCCTGGGGCCGGGGAGCTGTTTTTT. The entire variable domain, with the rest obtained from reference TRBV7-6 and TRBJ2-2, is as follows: GAGVSQSPRYKVTKRGQDVALRCDPISGHVSLYWYRQALGQGPEFLTYFNYEAQQDKSGLPNDRFSAERPEGSISTLTIQRTEQRDSAMYRCASSLARPGAGELFFGEGSRLTVL.

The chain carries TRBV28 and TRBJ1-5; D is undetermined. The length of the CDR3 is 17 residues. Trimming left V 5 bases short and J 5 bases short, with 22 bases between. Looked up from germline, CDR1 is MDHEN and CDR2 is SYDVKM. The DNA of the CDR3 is TGTGCCAGCAGTAACCTCTTCGACATACCGATACATCAGCCCCAGCATTTT. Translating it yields CASSNLFDIPIHQPQHF.

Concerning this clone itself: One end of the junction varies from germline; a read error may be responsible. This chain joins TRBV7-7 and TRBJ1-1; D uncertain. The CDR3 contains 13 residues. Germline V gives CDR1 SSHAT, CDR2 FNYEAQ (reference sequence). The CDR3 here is CASSLSQNTEAFF. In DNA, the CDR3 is TGTGCTAGCAGCTTATCTCAGAACACTGAAGCTTTCTTT. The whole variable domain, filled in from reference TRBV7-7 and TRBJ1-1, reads GAGVSQSPRYKVTKRGQDVTLRCDPISSHATLYWYQQALGQGPEFLTYFNYEAQPDKSGLPSDRFSAERPEGSISTLTIQRTEQRDSAMYRCASSLSQNTEAFFGQGTRLTVV.

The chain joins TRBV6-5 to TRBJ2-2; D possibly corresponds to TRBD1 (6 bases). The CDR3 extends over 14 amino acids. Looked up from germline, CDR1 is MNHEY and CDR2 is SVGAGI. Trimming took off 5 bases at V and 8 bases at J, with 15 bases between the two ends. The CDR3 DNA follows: TGTGCCAGCAGTACTCCGGGACATCAAGGGGAGCTGTTTTTT. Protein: CASSTPGHQGELFF.